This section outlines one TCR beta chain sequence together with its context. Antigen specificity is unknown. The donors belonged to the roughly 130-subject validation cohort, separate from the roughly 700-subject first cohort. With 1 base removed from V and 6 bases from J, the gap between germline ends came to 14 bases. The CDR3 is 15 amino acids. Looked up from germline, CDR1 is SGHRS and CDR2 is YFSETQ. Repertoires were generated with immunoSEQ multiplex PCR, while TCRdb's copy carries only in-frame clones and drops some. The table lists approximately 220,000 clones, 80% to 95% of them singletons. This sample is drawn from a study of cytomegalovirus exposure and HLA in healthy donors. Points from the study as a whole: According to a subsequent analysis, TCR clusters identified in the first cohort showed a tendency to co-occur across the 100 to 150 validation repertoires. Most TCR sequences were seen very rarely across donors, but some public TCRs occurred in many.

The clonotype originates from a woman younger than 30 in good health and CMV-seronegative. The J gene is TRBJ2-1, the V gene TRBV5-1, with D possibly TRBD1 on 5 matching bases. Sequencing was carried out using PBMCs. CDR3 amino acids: CASSLSGIAANEQFF. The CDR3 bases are TGCGCCAGCAGCTTGTCAGGGATTGCCGCCAATGAGCAGTTCTTC. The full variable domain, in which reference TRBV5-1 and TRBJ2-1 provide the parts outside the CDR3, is KAGVTQTPRYLIKTRGQQVTLSCSPISGHRSVSWYQQTPGQGLQFLFEYFSETQRNKGNFPGRFSGRQFSNSRSEMNVSTLELGDSALYLCASSLSGIAANEQFFGPGTRLTVL.